This T cell receptor (beta chain) was identified in a study of T-cell memory formation after mild COVID-19. General observations from the study: For contracting clones, CD4+ ones sat mainly in CM and EM, CD8+ in EMRA.

The CDR3 runs 16 residues. Germline CDR1 reads SGHRS; CDR2 reads YFSETQ. The ends lost 0 bases at V and 3 bases at J; junction bases unmatched: 9. In regard to this clonotype: Its matching antigen is unknown.

TCRdb reprocessed the 5' RACE reads with MiXCR, giving one entry per CDR3 protein. The sample shows around 200,000 distinct CDR3 sequences, around 25% of them seen only once. This TCR derives from an adult woman who had mild COVID-19 (a few samples of this study predate the infection). Cell type and time point are not known. The sequenced sample consisted of PBMCs or a T cell subset sorted from them (not recorded which). The chain joins TRBV5-1 to TRBJ2-7; 7 positions agree with TRBD2. The CDR3 coding sequence is TGCGCCAGCAGCTTGGGTAGTCGAAGGGAGGGCTACGAGCAGTACTTC. Its protein product is CASSLGSRREGYEQYF. The full variable domain, rest sourced from reference TRBV5-1 and TRBJ2-7, is KAGVTQTPRYLIKTRGQQVTLSCSPISGHRSVSWYQQTPGQGLQFLFEYFSETQRNKGNFPGRFSGRQFSNSRSEMNVSTLELGDSALYLCASSLGSRREGYEQYFGPGTRLTVT.